This entry describes one TCR beta chain. The antigen is not known. All donors qualified as healthy HIV-negative adults and had experienced no recent acute infections or vaccinations. This sample was included in a study of shared clonotypes between healthy human individuals. Study-wide points: Among the subsets, naive ones generally showed larger estimated richness than memory ones. It was only blood that was sampled, and tissue repertoires likely differ.

Profiling relied on immunoSEQ multiplex PCR, and the TCRdb table lists in-frame clones only, not all of them. The table includes around 1.6 million clones, around 98% detected once. The sequenced sample consisted of naive CD4+ T cells sorted from blood. Indicated subset: CD45RA+ positively selected. This receptor was identified in a man aged 30 to 39 in good health.

The CDR3 reads CASTFSPLSSGANVLTF. CDR3 coding DNA: TGTGCCAGCACGTTCTCCCCTCTTTCTTCTGGGGCCAACGTCCTGACTTTC. The chain employs TRBV2 and TRBJ2-6; D is ambiguous. Germline lookup yields CDR1 SNHLY and CDR2 FYNNEI. The CDR3 loop spans 17 amino acids. Trimming cost V 7 bases and J 1 base, with 17 bases left between them.